The 22 T cell receptor beta chains presented below share a single source sample, sequenced in a study of shared clonotypes between healthy human individuals. The protocol was immunoSEQ multiplex PCR, while the TCRdb copy is restricted to in-frame clones and leaves out a portion. The data contain 2 million to 2.5 million clones, more than 90% of them singletons. Input material: naive CD4+ T cells sorted from blood. Subset denoted: CD45RA+ positively selected. The receptors stem from a man younger than 35 in good health.

The chain couples TRBV27 to TRBJ1-1, with 11 bases lining up with TRBD1. Germline CDR1 is MNHEY and CDR2 is SMNVEV (reference sequence). The CDR3 is 15 residues long. Trimming took 3 bases from V and 5 from J; bases not matched to a gene: 5. CDR3 sequence reads: CASSFAGQGGTEAFF. The CDR3 nucleotides read TGTGCCAGCAGTTTTGCGGGACAGGGGGGGACTGAAGCTTTCTTT.

With regard to this clone: Other DNA sequences in this specimen translate into the identical CDR3. The chain is built from TRBV5-4 and TRBJ1-2; TRBD1 matches 7 bases. Germline trimming cut 3 bases from V and 7 bases from J; bases unmatched to any gene: 0. Germline V gene data show CDR1 as SGHNT and CDR2 as YYREEE (reference sequence). This CDR3 has 11 residues. CDR3 in amino acids: CASSSGGGYTF. The DNA of the CDR3 is TGTGCCAGCAGCTCAGGGGGTGGCTACACCTTC.

This clone was detected once. V usage is TRBV28 and J usage is TRBJ2-2; 10 bases are a match to TRBD2. The V and J ends lost 4 bases and 6 bases, in that order; junction bases with no gene match: 14. The CDR3 sequence is 18 residues long. The germline CDR1 and CDR2 sequences are MDHEN and SYDVKM. CDR3: CASSSGLAGGISPGELFF. The CDR3 region has the DNA TGTGCCAGCAGTTCCGGGTTAGCGGGGGGTATCTCCCCCGGGGAGCTGTTTTTT.

V is TRBV7-9 and J is TRBJ1-1, with D hard to call. The V gene's germline CDR1 is SEHNR and CDR2 FQNEAQ (reference sequence). V shed 1 base and J shed 7 bases, with 7 bases lying between them. This CDR3 is built from 12 residues. The CDR3 DNA sequence: TGTGCCAGCAGCTTAGTGCACGGTGAAGCTTTCTTT. Its protein is CASSLVHGEAFF. The whole variable domain, filled in from reference TRBV7-9 and TRBJ1-1, reads DTGVSQNPRHKITKRGQNVTFRCDPISEHNRLYWYRQTLGQGPEFLTYFQNEAQLEKSRLLSDRFSAERPKGSFSTLEIQRTEQGDSAMYLCASSLVHGEAFFGQGTRLTVV.

The V gene is TRBV7-9, the J gene TRBJ2-6; D uncertain. The V and J ends lost 3 bases and 3 bases respectively, with 12 bases between them. Germline V gene sequence: CDR1 SEHNR, CDR2 FQNEAQ (reference sequence). CDR3 size: 16 residues. The CDR3 sequence is CASSLEGLGGANVLTF. The CDR3 region has the DNA TGTGCCAGCAGCTTGGAAGGGCTCGGTGGGGCCAACGTCCTGACTTTC.

V is TRBV20-1 and J is TRBJ2-1; D is unresolved. The V gene lost 6 bases and the J gene lost 6 bases, with 9 bases spanning the gap. CDR3 length: 11 amino acids. CDR1 DFQATT and CDR2 SNEGSKA come from the germline V gene (reference sequence). Here the CDR3 reads CSANLGNEQFF. CDR3 coding DNA: TGCAGTGCCAACCTGGGCAATGAGCAGTTCTTC.

Remarks on this clone: The same CDR3 can be traced to other DNA sequences in this sample. This sequence joins TRBV28 and TRBJ1-2; D is unresolved. The V end was cut by 5 bases, the J end by 2 bases, with 12 bases between. The CDR3 length is 14 residues. The V gene's germline CDR1 is MDHEN and CDR2 SYDVKM. CDR3 protein: CASSPGRANYGYTF. CDR3 nucleotides: TGTGCCAGCAGTCCCGGACGAGCCAACTATGGCTACACCTTC.

CDR3 protein: CASRPGTGGTYGYTF. CDR3 nucleotides: TGTGCCAGCAGGCCTGGGACAGGAGGAACCTATGGCTACACCTTC. This rearrangement joins TRBV2 to TRBJ1-2; 8 positions match TRBD1. This CDR3 has 15 residues. Germline CDR1 and CDR2: SNHLY and FYNNEI. J lost 4 bases, V lost 6 bases, and 10 bases had no gene match.

The V gene is TRBV5-4, the J gene TRBJ2-3; TRBD2 is a possible D gene (5 bases). V dropped 1 base and J dropped 2 bases, with 17 bases sitting between them. This CDR3 has 17 residues. Germline V gene data show CDR1 as SGHNT and CDR2 as YYREEE (reference sequence). The CDR3 loop is CASSLLTSLGITDTQYF. CDR3 nucleotides: TGTGCCAGCAGCTTGTTAACTAGTCTAGGTATCACAGATACGCAGTATTTT. Variable domain in full (rest from reference TRBV5-4 and TRBJ2-3): ETGVTQSPTHLIKTRGQQVTLRCSSQSGHNTVSWYQQALGQGPQFIFQYYREEENGRGNFPPRFSGLQFPNYSSELNVNALELDDSALYLCASSLLTSLGITDTQYFGPGTRLTVL.

The gene calls are TRBV15 and TRBJ1-5; D may be TRBD1 (5 bases). V lost 6 bases and J lost 0, with 12 bases in between. The germline CDR1 and CDR2 sequences are LNHNV and YYDKDF (reference sequence). The CDR3 totals 15 residues. DNA for the CDR3: TGTGCCACCAGATGGGGGGGACCTAGCAATCAGCCCCAGCATTTT. Residues: CATRWGGPSNQPQHF.

The CDR3 loop is CASSYGQTSNQPQHF. CDR3 DNA: TGTGCCAGCAGTTATGGACAGACTAGCAATCAGCCCCAGCATTTT. The chain combines TRBV2 with TRBJ1-5, with a weak D call TRBD1 (6 bases). Trimming removed 5 bases at V and 0 bases at J, with 11 bases between. This CDR3 region has 15 residues. CDR1 is SNHLY, CDR2 FYNNEI, per germline.

CDR3 loop: CAISEFGGGRSKNNEQFF. CDR3 nucleotide sequence: TGTGCCATCAGTGAGTTTGGGGGCGGGAGATCAAAAAACAATGAGCAGTTCTTC. The chain employs TRBV10-3 and TRBJ2-1, with D possibly being TRBD2 (7 bases). This CDR3 is 18 amino acids long. The germline V gene encodes CDR1 ENHRY and CDR2 SYGVKD. V was trimmed by 1 base and J by 5 bases, leaving 21 bases between them.

This rearrangement joins TRBV7-6 to TRBJ2-5; D may be TRBD2 (6 bases). This CDR3 comprises 15 residues. From germline, CDR1 is SGHVS and CDR2 FNYEAQ. The V end was cut by 5 bases, the J end by 4 bases, with 17 bases between. The CDR3 DNA reads TGTGCCAGCAGCCAAGGTGGAGGGCGTCTAGAGACCCAGTACTTC. Translated, it gives CASSQGGGRLETQYF. The entire variable domain, with the rest obtained from reference TRBV7-6 and TRBJ2-5, is as follows: GAGVSQSPRYKVTKRGQDVALRCDPISGHVSLYWYRQALGQGPEFLTYFNYEAQQDKSGLPNDRFSAERPEGSISTLTIQRTEQRDSAMYRCASSQGGGRLETQYFGPGTRLLVL.

Comments on this clone: The identical CDR3 is also encoded by other nucleotide sequences in the sample. The chain has TRBV5-1 and TRBJ2-7; D is unclear. The V gene's germline CDR1 is SGHRS and CDR2 YFSETQ. The CDR3 extends over 14 amino acids. The ends were cut back, 0 bases at V and 0 bases at J, with 7 bases in the middle. The CDR3 region has the DNA TGCGCCAGCAGCTTGGACGGAGACTCCTACGAGCAGTACTTC. It is translated as CASSLDGDSYEQYF.

This chain connects TRBV27 to TRBJ2-7; D might be TRBD1 or TRBD2, each matching 5 bases. The germline CDR1 and CDR2 sequences are MNHEY and SMNVEV (reference sequence). Between the trimmed V and J ends, which lost 6 bases and 0 bases, there was a span of 18 bases. The CDR3 runs 16 residues. CDR3 loop: CASRYLPGTFSYEQYF. The CDR3, as DNA: TGTGCCAGCAGGTATCTCCCCGGGACCTTCTCCTACGAGCAGTACTTC.

This chain links TRBV29-1 with TRBJ1-1; 11 nucleotides agree with TRBD1. Per germline, CDR1 SQVTM and CDR2 ANQGSEA. J lost 1 base, V lost 7 bases, and 8 bases had no gene match. The CDR3 consists of 15 residues. CDR3 sequence reads: CSAGQGAWGNTEAFF. CDR3 coding DNA: TGCAGCGCCGGACAGGGGGCATGGGGGAACACTGAAGCTTTCTTT.

Note on this clone: The same CDR3 is also encoded by other DNA sequences in this sample. This chain uses TRBV18 with TRBJ2-7, with 11 bases matching TRBD1. Germline V gene sequence: CDR1 KGHSH, CDR2 LQKENI. There are 15 residues in the CDR3. V shed 3 bases and J 3 bases; nucleotides not matched to a gene: 4. This CDR3 is CASSPGQGGGYEQYF. CDR3 bases: TGTGCCAGCTCACCGGGACAGGGGGGAGGCTACGAGCAGTACTTC.

The chain combines TRBV6-1 with TRBJ2-3, with D uncertain. This CDR3 comprises 14 residues. Per the germline V gene, CDR1 is MNHNS and CDR2 is SASEGT. With 4 bases removed from V and 7 bases from J, the gap between germline ends came to 15 bases. The CDR3 DNA sequence: TGTGCCAGCAGTGTAGACGACTGGATTTATACGCAGTATTTT. This codes for CASSVDDWIYTQYF.

The rearrangement uses TRBV7-9 and TRBJ2-5; 8 bases map to TRBD2. Germline CDR1 SEHNR, CDR2 FQNEAQ (reference sequence). The CDR3 covers 15 residues. The trim removed 6 bases at V and 2 bases at J, leaving 8 bases unmatched. CDR3 coding DNA: TGTGCCAGCAGTAGCTCCGGGACTAGGCAAGAGACCCAGTACTTC. It is translated as CASSSSGTRQETQYF.

The table lists this clone with a few counts. The chain combines TRBV19 with TRBJ1-1; D not certain. There are 13 residues in the CDR3. Trimming shortened V by 4 bases and J by 0 bases, and 6 bases separated the two germline ends. Per germline, CDR1 LNHDA and CDR2 SQIVND (reference sequence). CDR3 sequence (DNA): TGTGCCAGTAGTAAAGGCGTGAACACTGAAGCTTTCTTT. It yields the protein CASSKGVNTEAFF.

The rearrangement joins TRBV27 to TRBJ1-2; no definite D call. The V end was cut by 5 bases, the J end by 4 bases, with 14 bases between. This CDR3 spans 14 amino acids. Germline V lookup: CDR1 MNHEY, CDR2 SMNVEV (reference sequence). The CDR3 sequence: CASSDPGRIYGYTF. CDR3 nucleotides: TGTGCCAGCAGTGATCCCGGACGTATCTATGGCTACACCTTC.

The chain's CDR3 is CASSPRLAETQYF. CDR3 nucleotide sequence: TGTGCCAGCTCACCACGTTTGGCAGAGACCCAGTACTTC. The chain joins TRBV18 to TRBJ2-5; D not certain. The CDR3 is 13 amino acids. Trimming shortened V by 1 base and J by 4 bases, and 7 bases separated the two germline ends. CDR1 and CDR2 from the germline V gene are KGHSH and LQKENI.